This T cell receptor (beta chain) came from a study of CD8+CD57+ T cells in acquired aplastic anemia. Study at large: On average, sorted CD4+ and CD8+ cells gave approximately 3.1 ug of DNA. Study-wide results and limits: Comparison of patients with controls identified around 28 shared CD8+ CDR3 sequences. Controls and patients did not differ significantly in CD8+ Simpson's diversity.

Germline values: CDR1 DFQATT, CDR2 SNEGSKA (reference sequence). V shed 0 bases, J shed 0 bases, and the junction held 4 bases outside the gene matches. This CDR3 comprises 15 residues. For this clonotype: Antigen: not known.

According to the study, genomic DNA was the template for TCR beta VDJ and CDR3 profiling. MiXCR was run by TCRdb on the reads, yielding one entry per CDR3 protein. The sample lists some 290,000 distinct CDR3 sequences, 45% to 65% seen once, with roughly 8% in the top ten. Sequenced material: sorted CD4+, CD8+, or CD8+CD57+ T cells (not recorded which) from PBMCs. The genes are TRBV20-1 and TRBJ2-7, with 8 bases lining up with TRBD1. The origin of this receptor is a human donor with severe aplastic anemia or a healthy control (not recorded which). CDR3 amino acids: CSARDGTGPSYEQYF. CDR3 bases: TGCAGTGCTAGAGACGGGACAGGACCCTCCTACGAGCAGTACTTC.